These 20 T cell receptor beta chains share one sample of origin, sequenced in a study of vaccination and CD4 T cells after COVID-19. Their recognized antigens are unknown. Sequenced with the Oncomine TCR Beta short-read assay was DNA taken from cultured CD4+ T cells. TCRdb ran MiXCR on the PCR reads and lists one entry per CDR3 protein. This table holds 15,000 or so distinct CDR3 sequences, approximately 50% found once. Treatment indicated: approximately 9-day PBMC culture with coronavirus spike peptide pools or control peptides (ViraFEST assay). Sequenced material: cultured CD4+ T cells from blood, taken after SARS-CoV-2 vaccination. The receptors were sampled from a human donor with COVID-19.

The chain has TRBV18 and TRBJ1-1; 8 bases fit TRBD1. V shed 6 bases, J shed 1 base, and the junction held 4 bases outside the gene matches. This CDR3 has 14 residues. The V gene's germline CDR1 is KGHSH and CDR2 LQKENI. The CDR3 spells CASSGQGANTEAFF. CDR3 nucleotide sequence: TGTGCCAGCTCCGGACAGGGAGCGAACACTGAAGCTTTCTTT.

This clonotype was counted only a few times. The rearrangement joins TRBV2 to TRBJ1-5, with D unresolved. V lost 7 bases and J lost 4, with 17 bases in between. The CDR3 totals 15 residues. Germline-derived CDR1 and CDR2 are SNHLY and FYNNEI. DNA of the CDR3: TGTGCCAGCAAGCAAGAGACAAACGGGAATCAGCCCCAGCATTTT. Protein product: CASKQETNGNQPQHF.

CDR3 sequence: CASSLGQVVSQPQHF. CDR3 coding DNA: TGTGCCAGCAGTTTAGGGCAGGTAGTCAGCCAGCCCCAGCATTTT. This sequence joins TRBV28 and TRBJ1-5; D gene ambiguous. Germline assignment: CDR1 MDHEN and CDR2 SYDVKM. The V gene lost 2 bases and the J gene lost 7 bases, with 15 bases spanning the gap. The CDR3 has 15 amino acids.

This clonotype was seen more than once but under ten times. For the CDR3, the DNA is TGTGCCAGCTCACGGGGCAGCCAAGAGACCCAGTACTTC. Protein sequence: CASSRGSQETQYF. The chain carries TRBV18 and TRBJ2-5; tentatively, D is TRBD1 (5 bases). V was clipped by 4 bases and J by 1 base, with 7 bases between them. Per the germline V gene, CDR1 is KGHSH and CDR2 is LQKENI. The CDR3 sequence is 13 residues long.

The chain employs TRBV7-2 and TRBJ2-6, with unresolved D. Germline CDR1 and CDR2: SGHTA and FQGNSA. CDR3 length: 15 residues. V dropped 3 bases and J dropped 1 base, with 7 bases sitting between them. CDR3 region: CASSLSPSGANVLTF. For the CDR3, the DNA is TGTGCCAGCAGCTTGAGCCCTTCTGGGGCCAACGTCCTGACTTTC.

This CDR3 is CASSERQGNTEAFF. Written as DNA, the CDR3 is TGTGCCAGCAGTGAAAGGCAGGGGAACACTGAAGCTTTCTTT. The chain recombines TRBV2 with TRBJ1-1; tentatively, D is TRBD1 (5 bases). V was shortened by 2 bases and J by 1 base, with 8 bases between the two germline ends. The CDR3 length is 14 residues. Germline V gene lookup returns CDR1 SNHLY and CDR2 FYNNEI. Using reference TRBV2 and TRBJ1-1 for the parts outside the CDR3, the full variable domain is EPEVTQTPSHQVTQMGQEVILRCVPISNHLYFYWYRQILGQKVEFLVSFYNNEISEKSEIFDDQFSVERPDGSNFTLKIRSTKLEDSAMYFCASSERQGNTEAFFGQGTRLTVV.

The J gene is TRBJ2-3, the V gene TRBV5-1; a possible D gene is TRBD2 (7 bases). Trimming pared 2 bases from V and 2 bases from J, leaving 12 bases between. CDR1 is SGHRS, CDR2 YFSETQ, per germline. The CDR3 totals 15 residues. The CDR3, as DNA: TGCGCCAGCAGCTTCGAGGGGGGGCCCACAGATACGCAGTATTTT. It codes for CASSFEGGPTDTQYF.

J is TRBJ1-2 and V is TRBV20-1, with D maybe TRBD1 (6 bases). The V and J ends lost 4 bases and 1 base respectively, with 13 bases between them. The germline V gene has CDR1 DFQATT and CDR2 SNEGSKA (reference sequence). The CDR3 has 14 residues. Written as DNA, the CDR3 is TGCAGTGCTACCAGAAACAGGGATAACTATGGCTACACCTTC. Its translation: CSATRNRDNYGYTF.

This clonotype showed up just a few times. The V call is TRBV20-1, the J call TRBJ1-2; 7 nucleotides line up with TRBD1. Looked up from germline, CDR1 is DFQATT and CDR2 is SNEGSKA (reference sequence). The CDR3 sequence is 14 residues long. J lost 4 bases, V lost 6 bases, and 11 bases had no gene match. CDR3 sequence reads: CSAPDREGLYGYTF. As DNA, the CDR3 is TGCAGTGCACCCGACAGGGAAGGTCTCTATGGCTACACCTTC.

The chain combines TRBV20-1 with TRBJ2-3, with TRBD2 matching over 8 bases. Germline V gives CDR1 DFQATT, CDR2 SNEGSKA (reference sequence). The ends lost 3 bases at V and 2 bases at J; junction bases unmatched: 7. The CDR3 contains 15 residues. Written as DNA, the CDR3 is TGCAGTGCTAGTGGGCGGGGGGATTACACAGATACGCAGTATTTT. It translates to CSASGRGDYTDTQYF.

The chain employs TRBV5-6 and TRBJ2-1; D perhaps matches TRBD2 (5 bases). Trimming took 4 bases from V and 9 from J, leaving 14 bases between them. This CDR3 has 13 amino acids. Per germline, CDR1 SGHDT and CDR2 YYEEEE. The CDR3 loop is CASSPPSSGEQFF. The DNA of the CDR3 is TGTGCCAGCAGCCCCCCTAGCTCCGGTGAGCAGTTCTTC. Supplemented by reference TRBV5-6 and TRBJ2-1, the full variable domain reads DAGVTQSPTHLIKTRGQQVTLRCSPKSGHDTVSWYQQALGQGPQFIFQYYEEEERQRGNFPDRFSGHQFPNYSSELNVNALLLGDSALYLCASSPPSSGEQFFGPGTRLTVL.

The genes are TRBV2 and TRBJ1-3; D not certain. The CDR3 sequence is 14 residues long. V lost 4 bases, J lost 3 bases, and 10 bases lay in between. The germline gives CDR1 SNHLY, CDR2 FYNNEI. The chain's CDR3 is CASSVQAIGNTIYF. CDR3 nucleotides: TGTGCCAGCAGTGTTCAGGCCATTGGAAACACCATATATTTT.

This clonotype has just a few counts. The genes are TRBV6-1 and TRBJ2-5, with 7 positions matching TRBD1. The CDR3 is 13 residues long. CDR1 MNHNS and CDR2 SASEGT come from the germline V gene. V lost 7 bases to trimming and J lost 5 bases; unmatched junction nucleotides: 7. This CDR3 reads CASKHRGRETQYF. The CDR3 nucleotides read TGTGCCAGCAAACACAGGGGTCGGGAGACCCAGTACTTC.

This clonotype was counted a single time. The chain has TRBV5-4 and TRBJ1-4; 7 bases fit TRBD1. CDR3 size: 15 residues. The V gene's germline CDR1 is SGHNT and CDR2 YYREEE (reference sequence). J lost 4 bases, V lost 0 bases, and 3 bases had no gene match. The CDR3 spells CASSLDRGGNEKLFF. CDR3 bases: TGTGCCAGCAGCTTGGACAGGGGAGGTAATGAAAAACTGTTTTTT.

The chain is built from TRBV20-1 and TRBJ2-7; perhaps TRBD2 as D (7 bases). Trimming removed 0 bases at V and 6 bases at J, with 24 bases between. The CDR3 loop spans 17 amino acids. CDR1 DFQATT and CDR2 SNEGSKA come from the germline V gene (reference sequence). CDR3 sequence reads: CSARDQGRGPTGGEQYF. The CDR3 bases are TGCAGTGCTAGAGATCAAGGGCGGGGGCCTACCGGGGGCGAGCAGTACTTC.

This rearrangement joins TRBV20-1 to TRBJ1-1, with D perhaps matching TRBD1 (6 bases). This CDR3 has 13 residues. The germline gives CDR1 DFQATT, CDR2 SNEGSKA (reference sequence). The V end lost 3 bases, the J end lost 0 bases, and 8 bases lay between the germline ends. Written as DNA, the CDR3 is TGCAGTGCTAGGGACAGCTTGAACACTGAAGCTTTCTTT. It specifies CSARDSLNTEAFF.

The table lists this clonotype with a few counts. V and J are TRBV6-1 and TRBJ1-6, with no clear D. The V end lost 7 bases, the J end lost 9 bases, and 13 bases lay between the germline ends. Germline V gene lookup returns CDR1 MNHNS and CDR2 SASEGT. The CDR3 has 13 amino acids. The CDR3 nucleotides read TGTGCCAGCACCCCGGCACAAAGTTCACCCCTCCACTTT. Translated: CASTPAQSSPLHF.

In this sample, this clonotype turned up a few times. The CDR3 DNA reads TGTGCCAGCAGCTTAGCTCCCGGACTAGCTACCGAGACCCAGTACTTC. This translates into CASSLAPGLATETQYF. This sequence joins TRBV7-6 and TRBJ2-5; 8 bases agree with TRBD2. With V trimmed by 0 bases and J by 5 bases, 8 bases remained unmatched. CDR3 length equals 16 residues. Per germline, CDR1 SGHVS and CDR2 FNYEAQ.

This chain links TRBV19 with TRBJ2-7; D is possibly TRBD2 (5 bases). Trimming took 8 bases from V and 6 from J, leaving 20 bases between them. The CDR3 covers 14 residues. Germline CDR1 reads LNHDA; CDR2 reads SQIVND (reference sequence). The DNA of the CDR3 is TGTGCCAGTCCACCGGGTAGGGTGAGGGTCGAGCAGTACTTC. Protein: CASPPGRVRVEQYF.

The CDR3 nucleotides are TGTGCCAGCAGTTACGGTGGGGACAGAAGCACAGATACGCAGTATTTT. It translates to CASSYGGDRSTDTQYF. The chain carries TRBV6-2 or TRBV6-3 and TRBJ2-3; TRBD1 matches 7 bases. Trimming at V came to 2 bases and at J to 0 bases, leaving 5 bases not matched to a gene. The CDR3 totals 16 residues. The germline gives CDR1 MNHEY, CDR2 SVGEGT.